The 17 T cell receptor beta chains presented below share a single source sample, sequenced in a study of breast tumors, draining lymph nodes, adjacent tissues. TCRdb reanalysed the multiplex PCR reads using MiXCR and keeps one entry per CDR3 protein. The sample holds around 300,000 distinct CDR3 sequences; roughly 31% are singletons and the top ten take approximately 1%. Axillary draining lymph nodes of breast cancer patients supplied the node samples. The specimen sequenced was axillary lymph node tissue. These receptors were obtained from a female donor with breast cancer. Some clones in this sample may be carry-over from other donors' samples.

This clonotype was recorded at least ten times. The V call is TRBV11-3, the J call TRBJ2-1, with 11 bases matching TRBD2. The ends lost 8 bases at V and 9 bases at J; junction bases unmatched: 18. This CDR3 is 17 amino acids long. Germline loops: CDR1 SGHNT, CDR2 YENEEA. CDR3 DNA: TGTGCCAGCCGAATCATTACAACTAGCGGGAGATCGGGTGAGCAGTTCTTC. Protein sequence: CASRIITTSGRSGEQFF.

Details on this clonotype: This may come from a read error, since a much larger clone is one base off. The chain links TRBV7-9 to TRBJ2-7, with D tentatively TRBD1 (6 bases). V lost 5 bases and J lost 7, with 15 bases in between. The CDR3 is 13 residues long. From germline, CDR1 is SEHNR and CDR2 FQNEAQ (reference sequence). The CDR3 protein is CASSLVRDNEQYF. Written as DNA, the CDR3 is TGTGCCAGCAGCCTGGTCAGGGACAATGAGCAGTACTTC.

In the case of this clonotype: A much larger clone is a single base away; this may be a read error. The rearrangement joins TRBV4-1 to TRBJ2-2, with TRBD1 identical over 9 bases. Germline V CDR1 and CDR2: MGHRA, YSYEKL. V was pared by 7 bases and J by 6 bases, with 12 bases of the junction left unmatched. This CDR3 comprises 16 residues. The CDR3 here is CASNARDRAGAGELFF. Written as DNA, the CDR3 is TGCGCCAGCAACGCCCGGGACAGGGCTGGAGCCGGGGAGCTGTTTTTT.

Only one count was recorded for this clonotype. A much more abundant neighbour one base away suggests this may be a read error. V and J are TRBV5-5 and TRBJ2-7; D remains unclear. Germline V gene data show CDR1 as SGHKS and CDR2 as YYEKEE (reference sequence). This CDR3 is 12 amino acids long. V was clipped by 2 bases and J by 6 bases, with 9 bases between them. The CDR3 sequence is CASSFFPSEQYF. The CDR3 DNA reads as TGTGCCAGCAGCTTCTTCCCCTCCGAGCAGTACTTC.

This clonotype came up many times. This chain joins TRBV19 and TRBJ1-5; no reliable D call. This CDR3 is 16 amino acids long. Germline CDR1 is LNHDA and CDR2 is SQIVND (reference sequence). V was trimmed by 3 bases and J by 0 bases, leaving 12 bases between them. In nucleotides, the CDR3 is TGTGCCAGTAGTATGGGGTCGGCTACTAGCAATCAGCCCCAGCATTTT. Its translation is CASSMGSATSNQPQHF.

In this sample, this clonotype turned up many times. This chain joins TRBV7-9 and TRBJ1-2; 8 bases agree with TRBD1. Germline lookup yields CDR1 SEHNR and CDR2 FQNEAQ (reference sequence). The ends lost 6 bases at V and 0 bases at J; junction bases unmatched: 9. The length of the CDR3 is 16 residues. CDR3 loop: CASSFTGQGANYGYTF. CDR3 nucleotide sequence: TGTGCCAGCAGTTTTACTGGACAGGGTGCTAACTATGGCTACACCTTC.

This clonotype was detected ten times or more. The chain has TRBV5-8 and TRBJ2-5, with a possible D match to TRBD1 (6 bases). Per germline, CDR1 SGHTS and CDR2 YDEGEE. This CDR3 is 14 amino acids long. V lost 4 bases to trimming and J lost 5 bases, with 15 bases between them. CDR3 loop: CASSRTGSVETQYF. The CDR3 bases are TGTGCCAGCAGCCGAACAGGGTCCGTCGAGACCCAGTACTTC.

The table lists this clonotype with a few counts. The chain links TRBV29-1 to TRBJ1-3; the D gene is possibly TRBD1 (6 bases). The V end was cut by 0 bases, the J end by 7 bases, with 19 bases between. Germline values: CDR1 SQVTM, CDR2 ANQGSEA. The CDR3 runs 16 residues. The CDR3 DNA follows: TGCAGCGTTGAAGAAGTGGGGGACACCAGCCTCAACACCATATATTTT. Translated: CSVEEVGDTSLNTIYF.

The chain combines TRBV15 with TRBJ2-5; 9 bases map to TRBD2. Germline V gene data show CDR1 as LNHNV and CDR2 as YYDKDF (reference sequence). This CDR3 comprises 17 residues. The ends lost 0 bases at V and 5 bases at J; junction bases unmatched: 10. As DNA, the CDR3 is TGTGCCACCAGCAGAGACCTAGCGGGGAACACCGGGGAGACCCAGTACTTC. Its protein product is CATSRDLAGNTGETQYF.

This clonotype has ten or more counts. This chain links TRBV29-1 with TRBJ2-1; 7 bases fit TRBD1. Germline CDR1 SQVTM, CDR2 ANQGSEA. The CDR3 has 14 residues. J lost 3 bases, V lost 6 bases, and 8 bases had no gene match. CDR3 loop: CSVPVGTDYNEQFF. The CDR3 region has the DNA TGCAGCGTCCCGGTCGGGACAGACTACAATGAGCAGTTCTTC.

Remarks on this clonotype: The germline gene is not matched at one end of the junction; a read error may be the cause. The gene calls are TRBV12-3 or TRBV12-4 and TRBJ2-6, with no clear D. The CDR3 is 12 amino acids. The CDR3 DNA follows: TGTGCCAGCAGGCTGGCGTCCAACGTCCTGGCTTTC. It is translated as CASRLASNVLAF.

This clonotype has only a few counts. The V gene is TRBV5-8, the J gene TRBJ2-1; perhaps TRBD2 as D (6 bases). Germline loops: CDR1 SGHTS, CDR2 YDEGEE. V was clipped by 3 bases and J by 3 bases, with 16 bases between them. This CDR3 has 16 amino acids. This chain's CDR3 is CASSSSRGLYYNEQFF. In DNA, the CDR3 is TGTGCCAGCAGCTCGTCCCGGGGACTCTACTACAATGAGCAGTTCTTC.

This clonotype was counted ten times or more. Here the CDR3 reads CSAKRGGTVETQYF. CDR3 nucleotides: TGCAGTGCTAAACGGGGGGGTACGGTGGAGACCCAGTACTTC. This rearrangement joins TRBV20-1 to TRBJ2-5, with 8 bases matching TRBD2. Germline V CDR1 and CDR2: DFQATT, SNEGSKA (reference sequence). The ends lost 4 bases at V and 5 bases at J; junction bases unmatched: 9. This CDR3 contains 14 residues.

In its sample, this clonotype was seen many times. This rearrangement joins TRBV5-1 to TRBJ2-2; D is unclear. Germline V CDR1 and CDR2: SGHRS, YFSETQ. V shed 1 base and J shed 0 bases, with 7 bases lying between them. The CDR3 has 15 amino acids. CDR3 region: CASSLRQTNTGELFF. In DNA form, the CDR3 reads TGCGCCAGCAGCTTGAGGCAGACGAACACCGGGGAGCTGTTTTTT.

The CDR3 DNA reads TGCAGTGCTAGAGGGAACACTGAAGCTTTCTTT. Protein product: CSARGNTEAFF. The rearrangement links TRBV20-1 to TRBJ1-1; D uncertain. Germline V gives CDR1 DFQATT, CDR2 SNEGSKA (reference sequence). The CDR3 length is 11 residues. With 1 base removed from V and 1 base from J, the gap between germline ends came to 1 base.

The table lists this clonotype with many counts. DNA for the CDR3: TGTGCCTCCAAAATTCTAGCGGGAGGGCCCATGGCAGATACGCAGTATTTT. This translates into CASKILAGGPMADTQYF. The genes are TRBV12-3 or TRBV12-4 and TRBJ2-3; TRBD2 matches 12 bases. V was clipped by 11 bases and J by 4 bases; unmatched bases: 16. The CDR3 contains 17 residues.

V and J are TRBV12-3 or TRBV12-4 and TRBJ1-5, with D unclear. V gave up 1 base and J gave up 2 bases, with 6 bases separating them. This CDR3 region has 14 residues. The CDR3 spells CASSLGGRNQPQHF. The CDR3 bases are TGTGCCAGCAGTTTAGGGGGTCGCAATCAGCCCCAGCATTTT.